The clone carrying this TCR beta chain was observed a single time. Its antigen is as yet unknown. This table comes from immunoSEQ multiplex PCR, and its TCRdb copy is limited to in-frame clones, with some not included. The table shows about 43,000 clones, with more than 80% occurring only once. This record belongs to a study of OX40 agonist ivuxolimab in advanced cancers. Study-wide context: Ivuxolimab, an agonistic anti-OX40 (CD134) antibody, was given to patients.

V was shortened by 2 bases and J by 3 bases, with 14 bases between the two germline ends. This CDR3 spans 15 amino acids. Germline V gene sequence: CDR1 MNHNS, CDR2 SASEGT. Study-level findings and limits: Fewer expanded clones were found on average in CD4+ than in CD8+ T cells. Researchers did not establish what antigens the expanded peripheral T cells target.

The clonotype comes from an adult with an advanced solid tumor such as melanoma, head and neck, liver or kidney cancer. The chain is built from TRBV6-1 and TRBJ2-7, with D possibly being TRBD1 (5 bases). The sample consisted of CD4+ or CD8+ T cells sorted from blood, taken in a trial of the OX40 agonist ivuxolimab. The CDR3 DNA reads as TGTGCCAGCAGTGAAAGTGTCGACAGATTCTACGAGCAGTACTTC. Its protein is CASSESVDRFYEQYF.